The sequence of this T cell receptor beta chain was determined in a study of T cell repertoires in cytomegalovirus infection. At least ten counts were recorded for this clonotype. MiXCR, applied by TCRdb to the reads, yields one record per CDR3 protein. The table shows some 440,000 distinct CDR3 sequences, with roughly a third occurring only once. V lost 1 base and J lost 9, with 11 bases in between. This CDR3 comprises 13 residues. The V gene's germline CDR1 is SGHVS and CDR2 FNYEAQ. The source material was PBMCs. The TCR comes from a human donor in good health (CMV status not recorded). Some clones in this sample may be carry-over from other donors' samples. The J gene is TRBJ2-3, the V gene TRBV7-6; unclear D gene. The CDR3 region has the DNA TGTGCCAGCAGCTTAGAGGGCCACCCGACGCAGTATTTT. This gives the protein CASSLEGHPTQYF.